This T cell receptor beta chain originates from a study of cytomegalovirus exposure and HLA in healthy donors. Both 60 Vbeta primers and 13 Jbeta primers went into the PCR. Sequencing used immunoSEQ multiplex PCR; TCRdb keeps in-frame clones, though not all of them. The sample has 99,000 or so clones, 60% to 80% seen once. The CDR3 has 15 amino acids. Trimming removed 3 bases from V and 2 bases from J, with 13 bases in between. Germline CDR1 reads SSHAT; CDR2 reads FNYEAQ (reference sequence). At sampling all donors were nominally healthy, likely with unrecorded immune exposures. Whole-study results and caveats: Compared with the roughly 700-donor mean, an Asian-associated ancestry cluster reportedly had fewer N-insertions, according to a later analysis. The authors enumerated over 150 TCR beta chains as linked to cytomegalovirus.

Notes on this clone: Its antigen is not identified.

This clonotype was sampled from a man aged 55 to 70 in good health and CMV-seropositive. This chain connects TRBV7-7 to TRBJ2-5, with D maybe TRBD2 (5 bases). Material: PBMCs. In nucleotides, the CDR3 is TGTGCCAGCAGCTTGGGAGATCTGGCACAAGAGACCCAGTACTTC. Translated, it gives CASSLGDLAQETQYF.